The 13 T cell receptor beta chains given below trace back to one sample, sequenced in a study of T cells in Graves' hyperthyroidism and ophthalmopathy. Amplification of TCR beta CDR3 regions was performed using RNA transcripts as template. With the HTBI primer set, the TCR CDR3 went through a first round of RT-PCR. Using its own MiXCR run on the multiplex PCR reads, TCRdb lists one record per CDR3 protein. The table has 620,000 or so distinct CDR3 sequences, roughly 15% seen once. Input material: blood. These receptors came from a woman between 50 and 59 years old with Graves' ophthalmopathy.

The sample holds a few counts of this clonotype. The chain couples TRBV9 to TRBJ2-3; 8 positions match TRBD2. Trimming took 2 bases from V and 5 from J; bases not matched to a gene: 7. The germline V gene has CDR1 SGDLS and CDR2 YYNGEE. The CDR3 length is 15 residues. The chain's CDR3 is CASSVDSGNLDTQYF. The CDR3 coding sequence is TGTGCCAGCAGCGTGGATAGCGGGAATCTAGATACGCAGTATTTT.

This chain links TRBV5-1 with TRBJ2-1, with 7 nucleotides matching TRBD2. After removal of 3 bases from V and 2 bases from J, the junction contained 5 bases not matched to a gene. The CDR3 has 15 amino acids. Per the germline V gene, CDR1 is SGHRS and CDR2 is YFSETQ. The CDR3 reads CASSYQRDPYNEQFF. Here the CDR3 DNA reads TGCGCCAGCAGCTACCAGCGGGACCCCTACAATGAGCAGTTCTTC.

Ten or more counts support this clonotype. The rearrangement links TRBV20-1 to TRBJ2-7; a weak D match, TRBD1 (5 bases). The CDR3 contains 12 residues. The ends were cut back, 2 bases at V and 3 bases at J, with 8 bases in the middle. Germline CDR1 and CDR2: DFQATT and SNEGSKA (reference sequence). The CDR3 DNA follows: TGCAGTGCTAGAAGGGGTCTCTACGAGCAGTACTTC. Its protein is CSARRGLYEQYF.

As concerns this clonotype: A much larger clone is a single base away; this may be a read error. The chain couples TRBV2 to TRBJ2-1; 7 nucleotides line up with TRBD1. The germline V gene has CDR1 SNHLY and CDR2 FYNNEI. This CDR3 is built from 15 residues. After removal of 10 bases from V and 0 bases from J, the junction contained 9 bases not matched to a gene. The CDR3 loop is CANKGPGGSYNEQFF. The DNA for the CDR3 is TGTGCCAACAAAGGCCCAGGGGGCTCCTACAATGAGCAGTTCTTC.

The table lists this clonotype with a few counts. This chain uses TRBV19 with TRBJ1-2, with D possibly matching TRBD1 (5 bases). The CDR3 has 17 amino acids. Germline lookup yields CDR1 LNHDA and CDR2 SQIVND (reference sequence). V was trimmed by 6 bases and J by 3 bases, leaving 23 bases between them. CDR3 region: CASSFGKRGSTYYGYTF. DNA of the CDR3: TGTGCCAGTAGCTTCGGGAAGAGGGGCAGCACCTACTATGGCTACACCTTC.

Concerning this clonotype itself: An end of the junction differs from the germline gene, which may be a read error. J is TRBJ2-1 and V is TRBV12-5; D is perhaps TRBD2 (6 bases). The CDR3 has 18 residues. Germline CDR1 and CDR2: LGHNT and FRNRAP. CDR3 in amino acids: CASGLIIASESSHNEQFF. The CDR3 nucleotides are TGTGCTAGTGGTCTCATCATAGCTAGCGAAAGCTCCCACAATGAGCAGTTCTTC.

Comment on this clonotype: A much bigger clone sits one base away, suggesting this may be a read error. The genes are TRBV20-1 and TRBJ1-1; 7 nucleotides align to TRBD1. Germline CDR1 and CDR2: DFQATT and SNEGSKA (reference sequence). V dropped 0 bases and J dropped 1; count of bases not matched to a gene: 5. This CDR3 has 15 amino acids. The CDR3 DNA reads as TGCAGTGCTAGAGACTACAGGGGAAAGAACACTGAAGCTTTCTTT. Protein: CSARDYRGKNTEAFF.

Many counts were recorded for this clonotype. The chain combines TRBV20-1 with TRBJ2-7; TRBD1 matches 7 bases. The V and J ends lost 6 bases and 5 bases, in that order; junction bases with no gene match: 16. The CDR3 loop spans 15 amino acids. Germline assignment: CDR1 DFQATT and CDR2 SNEGSKA (reference sequence). The CDR3 DNA reads as TGCAGTGCCACAAAAGGAGACAGGGACGTCCACGAGCAGTACTTC. Encoded protein: CSATKGDRDVHEQYF.

This clonotype has ten or more counts. The chain combines TRBV6-1 with TRBJ1-5; D gene ambiguous. This CDR3 has 15 residues. Trimming removed 1 base from V and 4 bases from J, with 11 bases in between. CDR1 MNHNS and CDR2 SASEGT come from the germline V gene. CDR3 loop: CASSEERGRNQPQHF. CDR3 bases: TGTGCCAGCAGTGAAGAGCGAGGGAGGAATCAGCCCCAGCATTTT.

The chain recombines TRBV20-1 with TRBJ1-4, with no clear D. The CDR3 is 13 amino acids. Germline loops: CDR1 DFQATT, CDR2 SNEGSKA (reference sequence). The V end was cut by 3 bases, the J end by 4 bases, with 9 bases between. The CDR3 region has the DNA TGCAGTGCTAGGACAAATAGTAATGAAAAACTGTTTTTT. Its translation is CSARTNSNEKLFF.

Only a few counts were recorded for this clonotype. This sequence joins TRBV19 and TRBJ1-2, with TRBD1 matching over 9 bases. The V gene end was trimmed by 5 bases and the J gene end by 8 bases; junction bases not matched to a gene: 21. The CDR3 is 18 residues long. Germline CDR1 LNHDA, CDR2 SQIVND (reference sequence). CDR3 bases: TGTGCCAGTAGTCCCACTCGAGGAGGGACAGGGAATTATCGGGGCTACACCTTC. Amino acids: CASSPTRGGTGNYRGYTF. The variable domain in full, completed from reference TRBV19 and TRBJ1-2, reads DGGITQSPKYLFRKEGQNVTLSCEQNLNHDAMYWYRQDPGQGLRLIYYSQIVNDFQKGDIAEGYSVSREKKESFPLTVTSAQKNPTAFYLCASSPTRGGTGNYRGYTFGSGTRLTVV.

This clonotype was counted ten times or more. V and J are TRBV7-8 and TRBJ1-5, with 7 bases that match TRBD1. Germline lookup yields CDR1 SGHVS and CDR2 FQNEAQ. The J segment lost 7 bases and the V segment lost 5 bases, leaving 11 bases of the junction unmatched. The CDR3 spans 15 residues. DNA of the CDR3: TGTGCCAGCAGCCCGCGTAGGCAGGGGGGCCAGCCCCAGCATTTT. Translation: CASSPRRQGGQPQHF.

The rearrangement links TRBV6-1 to TRBJ2-7; D may be TRBD2 (6 bases). Trimming stripped 6 bases from V and 0 bases from J, with 15 bases between. The germline V gene encodes CDR1 MNHNS and CDR2 SASEGT. This CDR3 spans 15 amino acids. CDR3: CASSFGLPSSYEQYF. The CDR3 DNA follows: TGTGCCAGCAGCTTCGGACTACCGAGCTCCTACGAGCAGTACTTC.